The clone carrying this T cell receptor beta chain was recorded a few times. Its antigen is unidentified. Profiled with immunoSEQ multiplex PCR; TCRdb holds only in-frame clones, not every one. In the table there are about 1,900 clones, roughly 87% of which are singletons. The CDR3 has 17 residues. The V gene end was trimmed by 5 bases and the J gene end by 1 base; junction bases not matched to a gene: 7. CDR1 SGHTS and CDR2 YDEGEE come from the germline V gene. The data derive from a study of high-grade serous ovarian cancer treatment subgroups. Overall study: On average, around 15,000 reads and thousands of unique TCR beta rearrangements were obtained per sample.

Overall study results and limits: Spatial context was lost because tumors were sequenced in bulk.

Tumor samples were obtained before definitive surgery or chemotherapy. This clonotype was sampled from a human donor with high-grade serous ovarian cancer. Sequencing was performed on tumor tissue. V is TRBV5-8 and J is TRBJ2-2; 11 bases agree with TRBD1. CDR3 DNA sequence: TGTGCCAGCAGTGTGGACAGGGGGCGCCTGAACACCGGGGAGCTGTTTTTT. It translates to CASSVDRGRLNTGELFF.